The next 31 T cell receptor beta chains were all read from a single sample in a study of cytomegalovirus exposure and HLA in healthy donors. Both 60 Vbeta primers and 13 Jbeta primers went into the PCR. Only in-frame clones appear in the TCRdb table, and some are missing; sequencing was by immunoSEQ multiplex PCR. In the table there are about 110,000 clones, about three quarters of which are singletons. The sample consisted of PBMCs. These receptors were collected from a woman aged 25 to 39 in good health and CMV-seronegative.

This chain joins TRBV6-5 and TRBJ2-7; 7 bases agree with TRBD1. The V and J ends lost 4 bases and 0 bases, in that order; junction bases with no gene match: 6. The CDR3 extends over 15 amino acids. CDR1 is MNHEY and CDR2 is SVGAGI in the germline V gene. The CDR3 protein is CASSLSTGLSYEQYF. The CDR3 nucleotides are TGTGCCAGCAGTTTGTCGACAGGGCTCTCCTACGAGCAGTACTTC.

This chain links TRBV6-5 with TRBJ2-7; D may be TRBD1 (5 bases). Deletions cut 1 base from V and 5 bases from J, with 12 bases between. This CDR3 is 14 amino acids long. Per germline, CDR1 MNHEY and CDR2 SVGAGI. The CDR3 loop reads CASSYLGREDEQYF. The CDR3 nucleotides are TGTGCCAGCAGTTACTTGGGCAGGGAAGACGAGCAGTACTTC.

The V call is TRBV5-8, the J call TRBJ2-1, with D unclear. Germline CDR1 and CDR2: SGHTS and YDEGEE. The CDR3 covers 12 residues. With 1 base removed from V and 16 bases from J, the gap between germline ends came to 15 bases. The CDR3 nucleotides are TGTGCCAGCAGCTTGTCCTCCTCCGCGCTTTTCTTC. Residues: CASSLSSSALFF.

V and J are TRBV7-2 and TRBJ2-2, with 9 positions matching TRBD2. V trimming: 5 bases; J trimming: 4 bases; junction bases outside the gene matches: 8. Germline CDR1 and CDR2: SGHTA and FQGNSA. This CDR3 has 16 amino acids. As DNA, the CDR3 is TGTGCCAGCAGCCTTATAGCGGGAGCGGTCACCGGGGAGCTGTTTTTT. Encoded protein: CASSLIAGAVTGELFF.

The chain carries TRBV29-1 and TRBJ2-7; TRBD2 matches at 10 bases. The CDR3 is 12 residues long. V was pared by 5 bases and J by 7 bases, with 5 bases of the junction left unmatched. Germline assignment: CDR1 SQVTM and CDR2 ANQGSEA. The CDR3 reads CSVRLAGGEQYF. CDR3 nucleotide sequence: TGCAGCGTTAGACTAGCGGGCGGGGAGCAGTACTTC.

This sequence joins TRBV11-2 and TRBJ2-7, with D unclear. Trimming stripped 0 bases from V and 2 bases from J, with 8 bases between. The CDR3 spans 14 residues. Germline V gene lookup returns CDR1 SGHAT and CDR2 FQNNGV. The CDR3 reads CASSLDSTPYEQYF. The CDR3 DNA follows: TGTGCCAGCAGCTTAGATAGTACTCCCTACGAGCAGTACTTC.

This chain joins TRBV30 and TRBJ2-7; TRBD1 is a possible D gene (5 bases). Between the trimmed V and J ends, which lost 0 bases and 2 bases, there was a span of 8 bases. The CDR3 loop spans 13 amino acids. In germline, CDR1 is GTSNPN, CDR2 SVGIG (reference sequence). CDR3 sequence reads: CAWSVSRAYEQYF. In DNA, the CDR3 is TGTGCCTGGAGTGTCAGCAGGGCCTACGAGCAGTACTTC.

The CDR3 sequence: CASSHGTGGETQYF. CDR3 in DNA: TGCGCCAGCAGTCACGGGACAGGGGGAGAGACCCAGTACTTC. This chain connects TRBV23-1 to TRBJ2-5; 11 positions agree with TRBD1. TRBV23-1 is identified as an open reading frame with a role that is uncertain. The CDR3 loop spans 14 amino acids. Trimming removed 3 bases from V and 4 bases from J; junction bases left unmatched: 1.

The V gene is TRBV28, the J gene TRBJ1-4; D not resolved. The CDR3 is made up of 13 amino acids. The V end lost 3 bases, the J end lost 2 bases, and 4 bases lay between the germline ends. Germline loops: CDR1 MDHEN, CDR2 SYDVKM. CDR3 region: CASSFLTNEKLFF. As DNA, the CDR3 is TGTGCCAGCAGTTTTCTTACTAATGAAAAACTGTTTTTT.

This chain joins TRBV6-5 and TRBJ1-2, with 7 bases aligning to TRBD1. V lost 4 bases, J lost 7 bases, and 12 bases stayed unmatched. The CDR3 runs 15 residues. Germline V gene sequence: CDR1 MNHEY, CDR2 SVGAGI. In DNA, the CDR3 is TGTGCCAGCAGTTCCCGGCGACAGGGAGAAGGTGGCTACACCTTC. This encodes CASSSRRQGEGGYTF.

V is TRBV7-2 and J is TRBJ2-1, with a possible D match to TRBD1 (6 bases). CDR3 length: 15 residues. Germline loops: CDR1 SGHTA, CDR2 FQGNSA. V lost 4 bases and J 3 bases, leaving 13 bases between the germline ends. The CDR3 coding sequence is TGTGCCAGCAGCTGGGACAAGGCCTACTACAATGAGCAGTTCTTC. It codes for CASSWDKAYYNEQFF. Complete variable domain (other parts from reference TRBV7-2 and TRBJ2-1): GAGVSQSPSNKVTEKGKDVELRCDPISGHTALYWYRQSLGQGLEFLIYFQGNSAPDKSGLPSDRFSAERTGGSVSTLTIQRTQQEDSAVYLCASSWDKAYYNEQFFGPGTRLTVL.

This clone was seen once. The V gene is TRBV7-9, the J gene TRBJ2-5; TRBD1 matches 7 bases. The germline V gene has CDR1 SEHNR and CDR2 FQNEAQ (reference sequence). V gave up 5 bases and J gave up 2 bases; unmatched junction bases: 11. This CDR3 comprises 16 residues. Here the CDR3 reads CASSQGQALSQETQYF. The CDR3 nucleotides are TGTGCCAGCAGCCAAGGACAGGCCCTGTCTCAAGAGACCCAGTACTTC.

The J gene is TRBJ2-1, the V gene TRBV30, with 13 bases that match TRBD2. The CDR3 totals 15 residues. V shed 3 bases and J 8 bases; nucleotides not matched to a gene: 7. CDR1 and CDR2 (germline): GTSNPN, SVGIG (reference sequence). The CDR3 DNA reads as TGTGCCTGGAGCCACGGACTAGCGGGAGTAGATGAGCAGTTCTTC. Protein: CAWSHGLAGVDEQFF.

The CDR3 nucleotides are TGCAGCGTTGAAGTTGGAGGGGTAAGGGATACGCAGTATTTT. Protein sequence: CSVEVGGVRDTQYF. The rearrangement links TRBV29-1 to TRBJ2-3; tentatively, D is TRBD2 (6 bases). Trimming took off 1 base at V and 6 bases at J, with 14 bases between the two ends. Germline V gene data show CDR1 as SQVTM and CDR2 as ANQGSEA. The CDR3 is 14 amino acids.

The rearrangement uses TRBV4-3 and TRBJ2-6; D is perhaps TRBD2 (5 bases). The germline gives CDR1 LGHNA, CDR2 YSLEER. V lost 5 bases and J lost 0, with 8 bases in between. This CDR3 comprises 15 residues. The CDR3, as DNA: TGCGCCAGCAGCGCTGGGAGCTCTGGGGCCAACGTCCTGACTTTC. Translated, it gives CASSAGSSGANVLTF.

This clone showed up just a few times. The chain couples TRBV6-1 to TRBJ2-5; possible D gene TRBD1, 5 bases. The germline V and J ends were trimmed by 3 bases and 0 bases, with 8 bases remaining between them. Looked up from germline, CDR1 is MNHNS and CDR2 is SASEGT. The CDR3 totals 14 residues. CDR3 nucleotides: TGTGCCAGCAGTGAGACAGTGTACCAAGAGACCCAGTACTTC. It translates to CASSETVYQETQYF.

The V and J genes are TRBV5-1 and TRBJ1-5, with TRBD1 matching over 8 bases. Trimming cost V 4 bases and J 9 bases; bases outside gene matches: 6. Germline values: CDR1 SGHRS, CDR2 YFSETQ. The CDR3 spans 13 residues. The CDR3 sequence is CASSEDRGRPQHF. CDR3 DNA: TGCGCCAGCAGCGAAGACAGGGGACGGCCCCAGCATTTT.

The chain carries TRBV19 and TRBJ1-1; D perhaps matches TRBD1 (5 bases). Trimming shortened V by 4 bases and J by 8 bases, and 14 bases separated the two germline ends. From germline, CDR1 is LNHDA and CDR2 SQIVND (reference sequence). CDR3 length equals 13 residues. CDR3 sequence: CASSNPLGVEAFF. The CDR3 coding sequence is TGTGCCAGTAGTAACCCCCTAGGGGTAGAAGCTTTCTTT.

This chain links TRBV28 with TRBJ2-5; 10 bases agree with TRBD2. Looked up from germline, CDR1 is MDHEN and CDR2 is SYDVKM. CDR3 length equals 16 residues. J gave up 5 bases and V 3 bases, and 9 bases lay outside the gene matches. CDR3 sequence reads: CASSLPAGGANETQYF. The CDR3 coding sequence is TGTGCCAGCAGTTTGCCAGCGGGAGGGGCAAATGAGACCCAGTACTTC.

V and J are TRBV5-4 and TRBJ2-7; D is possibly TRBD1 (6 bases). Germline CDR1 is SGHNT and CDR2 is YYREEE (reference sequence). The CDR3 sequence is 15 residues long. Trimming left V 4 bases short and J 4 bases short, with 18 bases between. CDR3 sequence (DNA): TGTGCCAGCAGCCCCGATTTGGCAGGGGCATACGAGCAGTACTTC. Translated: CASSPDLAGAYEQYF. Complete variable domain (other parts from reference TRBV5-4 and TRBJ2-7): ETGVTQSPTHLIKTRGQQVTLRCSSQSGHNTVSWYQQALGQGPQFIFQYYREEENGRGNFPPRFSGLQFPNYSSELNVNALELDDSALYLCASSPDLAGAYEQYFGPGTRLTVT.

V and J are TRBV19 and TRBJ1-1; D is unclear. Germline V gene lookup returns CDR1 LNHDA and CDR2 SQIVND (reference sequence). The CDR3 has 16 amino acids. V was clipped by 5 bases and J by 1 base, with 17 bases between them. CDR3 coding DNA: TGTGCCAGTAGTTGGGAACACGGGGAAGGGAACACTGAAGCTTTCTTT. It encodes CASSWEHGEGNTEAFF.

The rearrangement uses TRBV29-1 and TRBJ1-2; no clear D. The CDR3 runs 17 residues. The germline CDR1 and CDR2 sequences are SQVTM and ANQGSEA. V lost 4 bases and J 4 bases, leaving 25 bases between the germline ends. The CDR3 DNA is TGCAGCGTTGTATATATCGACCCTCTGAGGGCTAGCTATGGCTACACCTTC. Its protein product is CSVVYIDPLRASYGYTF.

This clone was picked up one time. This chain uses TRBV5-6 with TRBJ1-2; 10 bases match TRBD1. V lost 5 bases to trimming and J lost 6 bases; unmatched junction nucleotides: 4. The CDR3 loop spans 13 amino acids. Per germline, CDR1 SGHDT and CDR2 YYEEEE. The CDR3 nucleotides read TGTGCCAGCAGGTGGACAGGGGGGCATGGCTACACCTTC. Translated, it gives CASRWTGGHGYTF.

The chain joins TRBV11-1 to TRBJ2-1, with D perhaps TRBD2 (6 bases). Germline V CDR1 and CDR2: SGHAT, FQDESV (reference sequence). The CDR3 contains 14 residues. V was cut by 5 bases and J by 5 bases, with 13 bases left in between. CDR3 loop: CASSKLAENNEQFF. For the CDR3, the DNA is TGTGCCAGCAGCAAATTAGCGGAAAACAATGAGCAGTTCTTC.

This clone was counted once. The gene calls are TRBV30 and TRBJ2-3; D might be TRBD2 (6 bases). The CDR3 covers 13 residues. Trimming left V 1 base short and J 2 bases short, with 7 bases between. From germline, CDR1 is GTSNPN and CDR2 SVGIG (reference sequence). CDR3 region: CAWSAGATDTQYF. The CDR3 DNA reads as TGTGCCTGGAGTGCGGGAGCCACAGATACGCAGTATTTT.

This chain connects TRBV7-9 to TRBJ1-1, with D possibly matching TRBD1 (5 bases). Trimming took off 2 bases at V and 3 bases at J, with 10 bases between the two ends. Germline V gives CDR1 SEHNR, CDR2 FQNEAQ (reference sequence). The length of the CDR3 is 14 residues. The CDR3 sequence is CASSLTREDTEAFF. The CDR3 nucleotides are TGTGCCAGCAGCTTAACCAGGGAGGACACTGAAGCTTTCTTT.

This sequence joins TRBV30 and TRBJ2-1, with 7 bases lining up with TRBD1. The germline V gene has CDR1 GTSNPN and CDR2 SVGIG (reference sequence). With V trimmed by 7 bases and J by 1 base, 4 bases remained unmatched. CDR3 length: 13 amino acids. CDR3 coding DNA: TGTGCCTACGACAGGGAGTCCTACAATGAGCAGTTCTTC. This gives the protein CAYDRESYNEQFF.

J is TRBJ1-6 and V is TRBV28; TRBD1 matches 10 bases. Germline CDR1 MDHEN, CDR2 SYDVKM. The CDR3 extends over 15 amino acids. Trimming at V came to 4 bases and at J to 7 bases, leaving 4 bases not matched to a gene. Here the CDR3 reads CASSSPTGGNSPLHF. The CDR3 region has the DNA TGTGCCAGCAGTTCCCCGACAGGGGGCAATTCACCCCTCCACTTT.

The CDR3 nucleotides are TGTGCCAGCAACATTGACACCCATGGCTACACCTTC. Protein product: CASNIDTHGYTF. The chain joins TRBV28 to TRBJ1-2; D call uncertain. Germline V gene sequence: CDR1 MDHEN, CDR2 SYDVKM. The CDR3 loop spans 12 amino acids. V dropped 7 bases and J dropped 6 bases, with 12 bases sitting between them.

This chain connects TRBV5-1 to TRBJ1-2; weak D call: TRBD1 (6 bases). CDR3 length: 14 amino acids. The germline gives CDR1 SGHRS, CDR2 YFSETQ. V was trimmed by 4 bases and J by 4 bases, leaving 14 bases between them. The CDR3 bases are TGCGCCAGCAGCCACAGGGATACCTCCTATGGCTACACCTTC. Translated, it gives CASSHRDTSYGYTF. Looking up the rest from reference TRBV5-1 and TRBJ1-2 gives the full variable domain: KAGVTQTPRYLIKTRGQQVTLSCSPISGHRSVSWYQQTPGQGLQFLFEYFSETQRNKGNFPGRFSGRQFSNSRSEMNVSTLELGDSALYLCASSHRDTSYGYTFGSGTRLTVV.

This clone was detected a few times. This sequence joins TRBV5-4 and TRBJ2-1, with 7 bases fitting TRBD2. V lost 1 base and J lost 6; bases outside the gene matches: 4. Germline V CDR1 and CDR2: SGHNT, YYREEE (reference sequence). This CDR3 contains 14 residues. The CDR3 bases are TGTGCCAGCAGCTTGTGGGAGGGCCTCAATGAGCAGTTCTTC. Amino acid sequence: CASSLWEGLNEQFF.